This T cell receptor (beta chain) derives from a study of T cell responses to AZD1222 COVID-19 vaccine. Study information: Second-dose intervals of approximately 4 or approximately 12 weeks were pooled.

A single count supports this clone. The antigen is undetermined. V was cut by 1 base and J by 7 bases, with 7 bases left in between. This CDR3 spans 12 amino acids. Per the germline V gene, CDR1 is SGHNT and CDR2 is YENEEA. Study-wide results and limits: Spike-specific TCR breadth and depth both grew after two AZD1222 doses. Repertoire sampling happened only post peak T cell response. Donors were mostly white British, more females; clonal diversity possibly underestimated.

Profiled with immunoSEQ multiplex PCR; TCRdb holds only in-frame clones, not every one. The data show 95,000 to 150,000 clones, approximately 85% seen once. V usage is TRBV11-3 and J usage is TRBJ2-5; D gene uncertain. The sample was peripheral blood, taken on day 0 of AZD1222 vaccination. The receptor was derived from an adult in good health. CDR3 amino acids: CASSLGSGTQYF. The CDR3 region has the DNA TGTGCCAGCAGCTTAGGGTCGGGGACCCAGTACTTC.